The 10 T cell receptor beta chains reported below all come from one sample, sequenced in a study of T cell responses to AZD1222 COVID-19 vaccine. Assay: immunoSEQ multiplex PCR; the TCRdb copy retains only in-frame clones and omits some. The table shows some 150,000 clones, with roughly 90% occurring only once. This sample comprised peripheral blood, obtained on day 0 of AZD1222 vaccination. The receptors come from an adult in good health.

The chain links TRBV6-6 to TRBJ1-5, with a weak D call TRBD1 (6 bases). Germline CDR1 MNHNY, CDR2 SVGAGI (reference sequence). The CDR3 has 16 residues. V was shortened by 2 bases and J by 1 base, with 12 bases between the two germline ends. CDR3 sequence: CASSYPRQGSNQPQHF. The DNA of the CDR3 is TGTGCCAGCAGTTACCCCCGGCAGGGGAGCAATCAGCCCCAGCATTTT.

The chain uses TRBV30 and TRBJ2-7, with 8 bases lining up with TRBD1. The CDR3 is 12 amino acids. V lost 3 bases, J lost 7 bases, and 5 bases stayed unmatched. Germline assignment: CDR1 GTSNPN and CDR2 SVGIG (reference sequence). CDR3 loop: CAWSHGQGEQYF. The CDR3 region has the DNA TGTGCCTGGAGCCACGGACAGGGAGAGCAGTACTTC.

This chain joins TRBV5-4 and TRBJ2-7, with D possibly matching TRBD1 (6 bases). V was cut by 3 bases and J by 2 bases, with 12 bases left in between. The CDR3 length is 14 residues. The germline V gene has CDR1 SGHNT and CDR2 YYREEE (reference sequence). In nucleotides, the CDR3 is TGTGCCAGCAGCTCACAGGGTTTCCCCTACGAGCAGTACTTC. This gives the protein CASSSQGFPYEQYF.

This clone was counted a few times. The V gene is TRBV11-2, the J gene TRBJ1-2; 9 bases line up with TRBD1. The CDR3 contains 15 residues. Germline V gene data show CDR1 as SGHAT and CDR2 as FQNNGV. V dropped 1 base and J dropped 4; count of bases not matched to a gene: 4. CDR3 nucleotides: TGTGCCAGCAGCTTAGGACAGGGGGGGACCTATGGCTACACCTTC. Amino acids: CASSLGQGGTYGYTF.

Details on this clone: This sample includes further DNA sequences coding for the same CDR3. V gene TRBV5-6 combines with J gene TRBJ2-5, with no clear D. CDR1 and CDR2 (germline): SGHDT, YYEEEE. Trimming shortened V by 4 bases and J by 5 bases, and 15 bases separated the two germline ends. The CDR3 loop spans 14 amino acids. The CDR3 is CASSLGTAGETQYF. The CDR3 DNA sequence: TGTGCCAGCAGCCTCGGTACGGCTGGGGAGACCCAGTACTTC.

The gene calls are TRBV19 and TRBJ1-2; D unclear. The ends were cut back, 3 bases at V and 6 bases at J, with 8 bases in the middle. Germline loops: CDR1 LNHDA, CDR2 SQIVND (reference sequence). This CDR3 is 12 amino acids long. The CDR3 sequence: CASSIGSNGYTF. CDR3 bases: TGTGCCAGTAGTATCGGCAGCAATGGCTACACCTTC.

The chain combines TRBV12-3 or TRBV12-4 with TRBJ2-5, with D unclear. V was shortened by 8 bases and J by 5 bases, with 9 bases between the two germline ends. The CDR3 consists of 11 residues. DNA of the CDR3: TGTGCCAGCTCACGGCGGGAGACCCAGTACTTC. Protein product: CASSRRETQYF.

This chain uses TRBV29-1 with TRBJ2-5; TRBD2 agrees at 8 bases. The CDR3 has 14 amino acids. Trimming at V came to 6 bases and at J to 2 bases, leaving 8 bases not matched to a gene. Germline CDR1 SQVTM, CDR2 ANQGSEA. The CDR3 nucleotides read TGCAGCGTGACCTTAGCGGGGCGACAAGAGACCCAGTACTTC. The encoded protein is CSVTLAGRQETQYF.

J is TRBJ1-2 and V is TRBV9; D remains ambiguous. The germline V gene encodes CDR1 SGDLS and CDR2 YYNGEE. The CDR3 is 14 residues long. The V end lost 4 bases, the J end lost 4 bases, and 14 bases lay between the germline ends. CDR3 bases: TGTGCCAGCAGCCCCAACACCCTTGCCTATGGCTACACCTTC. It specifies CASSPNTLAYGYTF.

The V and J genes are TRBV30 and TRBJ1-4, with D hard to call. V was cut by 2 bases and J by 0 bases, with 10 bases left in between. Germline lookup yields CDR1 GTSNPN and CDR2 SVGIG (reference sequence). CDR3 length: 15 residues. The CDR3 protein is CAWSPPPATNEKLFF. The CDR3 bases are TGTGCCTGGAGTCCTCCTCCGGCAACTAATGAAAAACTGTTTTTT.